One sample yielded the 19 T cell receptor beta chains listed below, sequenced in a study of T cells in localized non-small cell lung cancer. Data came from immunoSEQ multiplex PCR; TCRdb stores just in-frame clones and leaves some out. The data show tens of thousands of clones, with around three quarters seen just once and roughly 4.5% held by the top ten. Sequenced material: PBMCs, taken before any cancer treatment. Every receptor here comes from a woman aged 35 to 70 with stage II lung adenocarcinoma.

In its sample, this clone was seen a few times. The chain joins TRBV5-6 to TRBJ2-5; D unresolved. Germline V CDR1 and CDR2: SGHDT, YYEEEE. This CDR3 is built from 14 residues. V gave up 0 bases and J gave up 4 bases, with 10 bases separating them. The CDR3 is CASSLGIPRETQYF. The CDR3 bases are TGTGCCAGCAGCTTGGGGATCCCTAGAGAGACCCAGTACTTC.

This sequence joins TRBV10-2 and TRBJ2-7; a possible D gene is TRBD1 (5 bases). The V end lost 6 bases, the J end lost 0 bases, and 6 bases lay between the germline ends. The V gene's germline CDR1 is WSHSY and CDR2 SAAADI. This CDR3 is 12 amino acids long. The CDR3 DNA reads as TGCGCCAGCAGGGACAACTCCTACGAGCAGTACTTC. It codes for CASRDNSYEQYF.

V is TRBV2 and J is TRBJ2-7; 11 bases are shared with TRBD1. J lost 3 bases, V lost 1 base, and 2 bases had no gene match. Germline values: CDR1 SNHLY, CDR2 FYNNEI. The CDR3 sequence is 15 residues long. CDR3 sequence: CASSEVGQGVYEQYF. The CDR3 coding sequence is TGTGCCAGCAGTGAAGTGGGACAGGGGGTCTACGAGCAGTACTTC.

CDR3 in amino acids: CASSTLIRTHDSNQPQHF. The DNA for the CDR3 is TGTGCCAGTAGTACCCTCATTCGGACGCATGATAGCAATCAGCCCCAGCATTTT. The chain carries TRBV19 and TRBJ1-5; D uncertain. The CDR3 has 18 amino acids. V was shortened by 4 bases and J by 0 bases, with 19 bases between the two germline ends. The V gene's germline CDR1 is LNHDA and CDR2 SQIVND (reference sequence).

The chain carries TRBV5-4 and TRBJ2-6; a weak D match, TRBD1 (6 bases). The V and J ends lost 4 bases and 2 bases respectively, with 10 bases between them. The CDR3 has 15 residues. Germline V lookup: CDR1 SGHNT, CDR2 YYREEE (reference sequence). CDR3 sequence: CASSPAGAGANVLTF. In DNA, the CDR3 is TGTGCCAGCAGCCCGGCAGGGGCTGGGGCCAACGTCCTGACTTTC.

This clone has a handful of counts. The chain has TRBV6-6 and TRBJ2-3, with D possibly matching TRBD2 (6 bases). Germline CDR1 MNHNY, CDR2 SVGAGI (reference sequence). This CDR3 is 13 amino acids long. Trimming took 5 bases from V and 2 from J, leaving 8 bases between them. The CDR3 loop is CASSRDFTDTQYF. The CDR3 DNA is TGTGCCAGCAGTCGGGACTTCACAGATACGCAGTATTTT.

CDR3 nucleotides: TGTGCCAGCAGTGTGGTTGTGAACTATGGCTACACCTTC. Amino acids: CASSVVVNYGYTF. The V and J genes are TRBV2 and TRBJ1-2, with D uncertain. In germline, CDR1 is SNHLY, CDR2 FYNNEI. The CDR3 has 13 amino acids. The V end was cut by 4 bases, the J end by 2 bases, with 8 bases between.

The chain uses TRBV2 and TRBJ2-5; TRBD1 aligns across 7 bases. J lost 5 bases, V lost 5 bases, and 11 bases had no gene match. CDR3 length: 15 amino acids. The V gene's germline CDR1 is SNHLY and CDR2 FYNNEI. This CDR3 is CASSKLRDSGETQYF. CDR3 sequence (DNA): TGTGCCAGCAGTAAACTCCGGGACAGTGGGGAGACCCAGTACTTC.

The chain recombines TRBV2 with TRBJ1-4; D unclear. Per the germline V gene, CDR1 is SNHLY and CDR2 is FYNNEI. V lost 4 bases and J lost 0, with 12 bases in between. This CDR3 has 16 residues. CDR3 loop: CASSVGNPATNEKLFF. The DNA for the CDR3 is TGTGCCAGCAGTGTGGGGAATCCGGCAACTAATGAAAAACTGTTTTTT.

V gene TRBV7-9 combines with J gene TRBJ2-3, with TRBD2 matching over 10 bases. J was trimmed by 3 bases and V by 3 bases; bases with no gene match: 6. From germline, CDR1 is SEHNR and CDR2 FQNEAQ (reference sequence). The CDR3 is 16 amino acids. CDR3 in DNA: TGTGCCAGCAGCTTTACTAGCGGGGTCGAAACAGATACGCAGTATTTT. Protein sequence: CASSFTSGVETDTQYF.

This chain uses TRBV2 with TRBJ2-3; TRBD2 might be the D (5 bases). Trimming took off 1 base at V and 8 bases at J, with 10 bases between the two ends. Germline CDR1 and CDR2: SNHLY and FYNNEI. The CDR3 is made up of 13 amino acids. The CDR3, as DNA: TGTGCCAGCAGTGAAGAGCTAGCTGGTACGCAGTATTTT. Translating gives CASSEELAGTQYF. Supplemented by reference TRBV2 and TRBJ2-3, the full variable domain reads EPEVTQTPSHQVTQMGQEVILRCVPISNHLYFYWYRQILGQKVEFLVSFYNNEISEKSEIFDDQFSVERPDGSNFTLKIRSTKLEDSAMYFCASSEELAGTQYFGPGTRLTVL.

This rearrangement joins TRBV15 to TRBJ2-5; the match to TRBD2 covers 7 bases. The length of the CDR3 is 18 residues. CDR1 LNHNV and CDR2 YYDKDF come from the germline V gene (reference sequence). Trimming at V came to 0 bases and at J to 1 base, leaving 11 bases not matched to a gene. The CDR3 bases are TGTGCCACCAGCAGAGAAAGGGGACTGGGAGGGACCCAAGAGACCCAGTACTTC. This sequence encodes CATSRERGLGGTQETQYF.

The CDR3 bases are TGTGCCTGTTCAAAGGGCATGAGCTACAATGAGCAGTTCTTC. This sequence encodes CACSKGMSYNEQFF. The rearrangement links TRBV30 to TRBJ2-1; D is ambiguous. With 6 bases removed from V and 3 bases from J, the gap between germline ends came to 15 bases. This CDR3 contains 14 residues. CDR1 is GTSNPN, CDR2 SVGIG, per germline (reference sequence).

This chain joins TRBV13 and TRBJ1-4; D unclear. V lost 2 bases to trimming and J lost 4 bases, with 5 bases between them. Germline V lookup: CDR1 PRHDT, CDR2 FYEKMQ (reference sequence). The CDR3 extends over 13 amino acids. DNA of the CDR3: TGTGCCAGCAGCTTATCGAATAATGAAAAACTGTTTTTT. Translation: CASSLSNNEKLFF.

This chain connects TRBV7-9 to TRBJ2-1; D uncertain. Trimming took 3 bases from V and 9 from J, leaving 9 bases between them. CDR3 length: 12 amino acids. Germline loops: CDR1 SEHNR, CDR2 FQNEAQ (reference sequence). The DNA of the CDR3 is TGTGCCAGCAGCTTTCTTGCCGGTGAGCAGTTCTTC. It codes for CASSFLAGEQFF. The full variable domain, completed using reference TRBV7-9 and TRBJ2-1, is DTGVSQNPRHKITKRGQNVTFRCDPISEHNRLYWYRQTLGQGPEFLTYFQNEAQLEKSRLLSDRFSAERPKGSFSTLEIQRTEQGDSAMYLCASSFLAGEQFFGPGTRLTVL.

The chain carries TRBV30 and TRBJ1-1, with D uncertain. The CDR3 is 10 residues long. V was shortened by 4 bases and J by 11 bases, with 11 bases between the two germline ends. The germline V gene encodes CDR1 GTSNPN and CDR2 SVGIG (reference sequence). CDR3 region: CAWMKVGAFF. The CDR3 region has the DNA TGTGCCTGGATGAAAGTAGGGGCTTTCTTT.

The chain carries TRBV6-4 and TRBJ2-1; 16 bases map to TRBD2. The germline CDR1 and CDR2 sequences are MRHNA and SNTAGT. The CDR3 spans 16 residues. Losses at the gene ends were 3 bases for V and 8 bases for J; bases not matched to a gene: 4. The CDR3 DNA is TGTGCCAGCAGTGAGGGGACTAGCGGGGGGGCCGATGAGCAGTTCTTC. Protein sequence: CASSEGTSGGADEQFF.

This clone was counted a single time. The chain recombines TRBV9 with TRBJ2-5; no clear D. This CDR3 comprises 12 residues. V was pared by 3 bases and J by 1 base, with 4 bases between. Germline V lookup: CDR1 SGDLS, CDR2 YYNGEE. The CDR3 reads CASSASQETQYF. The CDR3 DNA is TGTGCCAGCAGCGCCAGCCAAGAGACCCAGTACTTC.

This sequence joins TRBV10-3 and TRBJ1-2, with D tentatively TRBD1 (6 bases). The germline V gene has CDR1 ENHRY and CDR2 SYGVKD. Deletions cut 0 bases from V and 3 bases from J, with 17 bases between. The CDR3 loop spans 17 amino acids. This chain's CDR3 is CAISESLAGAVDYGYTF. In DNA, the CDR3 is TGTGCCATCAGTGAGTCGTTAGCAGGGGCGGTAGACTATGGCTACACCTTC.